This T cell receptor (beta chain) emerged from a study of response to subunit inactivated influenza vaccine. The V and J ends lost 3 bases and 4 bases respectively, with 10 bases between them. The CDR3 is 14 amino acids. From the RT-PCR reads, TCRdb called clonotypes with MiXCR, one entry per CDR3 protein. Seen here are around 580,000 distinct CDR3 sequences, roughly 15% observed once, and the top ten hold around 10%. Study observations and caveats: Seasonal influenza vaccination, on each occasion, was suggested by the authors to recruit few new T cells.

In the case of this clonotype: Its target is not known.

This receptor was taken from a man over 45 who received an inactivated influenza vaccine. The chain is built from TRBV12-3 or TRBV12-4 and TRBJ1-5, with D perhaps TRBD1 (5 bases). Material: PBMCs from blood, obtained 11 to 12 days after vaccination. The DNA for the CDR3 is TGTGCCAGCAGTTTTTGGGGGAAGAATCAGCCCCAGCATTTT. This codes for CASSFWGKNQPQHF.